This paragraph covers one T cell receptor beta chain sequence. Antigen: not known. CDR3 length: 15 amino acids. CDR1 MNHEY and CDR2 SVGEGT come from the germline V gene. This entry comes from a study of T cell repertoires in cytomegalovirus infection. Across the study: CMV epitopes in the study were HLA-C-restricted (recently identified) and HLA-B-restricted (well studied). Indicated by public TCR beta signatures were CMV infection and matching HLA type. Study-wide results and limits: Identification of carriers of CMV plus the relevant HLA was performed using cumulative public TCR beta family frequency. Across the ex vivo response, the dominant clonotypes were HLA-C-restricted CMV-specific TCR beta clonotypes.

A single record per CDR3 protein comes from TCRdb applying MiXCR to the reads. The sample lists 650,000 to 850,000 distinct CDR3 sequences, about 27% occurring once. The source is a human donor in good health (CMV status not recorded). Some clones in this sample may be carry-over from other donors' samples. This material consisted of cultured CD8+ T cells from PBMCs, taken from culture after CMV antigen stimulation. The chain couples TRBV6-2 or TRBV6-3 to TRBJ2-7; weak D call: TRBD1 (6 bases). As DNA, the CDR3 is TGTGCCAGCGGTTATAGTAGGACAGAAGATCGAGGGCAGTACGTC. Encoded protein: CASGYSRTEDRGQYV.